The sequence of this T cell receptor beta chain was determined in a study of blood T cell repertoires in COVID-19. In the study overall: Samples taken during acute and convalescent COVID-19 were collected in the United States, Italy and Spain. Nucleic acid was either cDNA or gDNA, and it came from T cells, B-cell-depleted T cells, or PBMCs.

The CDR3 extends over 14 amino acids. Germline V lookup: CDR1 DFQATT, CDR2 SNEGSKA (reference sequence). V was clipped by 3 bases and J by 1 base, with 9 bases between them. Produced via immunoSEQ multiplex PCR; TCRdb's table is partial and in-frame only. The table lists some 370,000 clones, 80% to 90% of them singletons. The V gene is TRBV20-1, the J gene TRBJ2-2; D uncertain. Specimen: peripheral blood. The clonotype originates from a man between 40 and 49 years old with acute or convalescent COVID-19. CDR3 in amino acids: CSASRIENTGELFF. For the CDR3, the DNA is TGCAGTGCTAGTCGTATAGAGAACACCGGGGAGCTGTTTTTT.